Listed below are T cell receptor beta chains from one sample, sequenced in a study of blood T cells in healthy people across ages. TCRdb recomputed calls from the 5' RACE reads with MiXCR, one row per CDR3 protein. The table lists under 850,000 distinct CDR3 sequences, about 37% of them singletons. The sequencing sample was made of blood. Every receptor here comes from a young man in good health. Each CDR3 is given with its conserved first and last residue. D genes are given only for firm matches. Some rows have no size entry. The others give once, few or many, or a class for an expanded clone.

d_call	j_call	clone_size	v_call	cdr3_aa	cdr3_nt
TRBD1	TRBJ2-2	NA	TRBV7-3	CASSPQAGGSGELFF	TGTGCCAGCAGCCCGCAGGCAGGGGGCTCCGGGGAGCTGTTTTTT
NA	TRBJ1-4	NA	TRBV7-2	CASSSQNNEKLFF	TGTGCCAGCAGCTCACAGAATAATGAAAAACTGTTTTTT
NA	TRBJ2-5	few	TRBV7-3	CASSLRTLQETQYF	TGTGCCAGCAGCTTGAGGACGCTACAAGAGACCCAGTACTTC
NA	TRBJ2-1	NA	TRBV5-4	CASSPGSLPDNEQSF	TGTGCCAGCAGCCCCGGGAGTTTGCCTGACAATGAGCAGTCCTTC
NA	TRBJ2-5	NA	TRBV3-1	CASSQSPGTQETQYF	TGTGCCAGCAGCCAAAGTCCGGGGACCCAAGAGACCCAGTACTTC
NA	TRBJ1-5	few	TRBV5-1	CASSLDVGAQPQHF	TGCGCCAGCAGCTTGGATGTGGGGGCACAGCCCCAGCATTTT
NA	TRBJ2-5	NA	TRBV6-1	CASTSVGVRQTQYF	TGTGCCAGCACCTCAGTGGGGGTCAGACAGACCCAGTACTTC
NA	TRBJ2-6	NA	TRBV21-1	CASSKDGMTRNRLAGANVLTF	TGTGCCAGCAGCAAAGACGGGATGACTCGGAACAGGTTGGCTGGGGCCAACGTCCTGACTTTC
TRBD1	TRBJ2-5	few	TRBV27	CASSYRDRGHETQYF	TGTGCCAGCAGTTACCGTGACAGGGGGCATGAGACCCAGTACTTC
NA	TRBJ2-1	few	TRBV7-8	CASNAGLPRNNEQFF	TGTGCCAGCAACGCGGGACTCCCGCGGAACAATGAGCAGTTCTTC
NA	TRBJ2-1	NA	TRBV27	CASSLARLGGEQFF	TGTGCCAGCAGTTTAGCTCGTCTGGGCGGGGAGCAGTTCTTC
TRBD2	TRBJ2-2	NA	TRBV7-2	CASSSRLAGGNGELFF	TGTGCCAGCAGCTCGAGACTAGCGGGGGGTAATGGGGAGCTGTTTTTT
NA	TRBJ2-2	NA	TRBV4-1	CASSQLWTVPNTGELFF	TGCGCCAGCAGCCAACTTTGGACAGTACCGAACACCGGGGAGCTGTTTTTT
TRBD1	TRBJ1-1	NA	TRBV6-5	CACSLSRDRGFWTEAFF	TGTGCCTGCAGTTTAAGCCGGGACAGGGGATTTTGGACTGAAGCTTTCTTT
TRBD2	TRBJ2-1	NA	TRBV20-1	CSAWGRLMRGDQQETQFF	TGCAGTGCTTGGGGCCGACTGATGCGGGGGGACCAACAAGAGACCCAGTTCTTC
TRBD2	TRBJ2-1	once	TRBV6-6	CASSPSGRNDNEQFF	TGTGCCAGCAGCCCTAGCGGGAGGAACGACAATGAGCAGTTCTTC
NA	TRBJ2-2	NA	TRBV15	CATSRDSKENTGELFF	TGTGCCACCAGCAGAGATAGCAAGGAGAACACCGGGGAGCTGTTTTTT
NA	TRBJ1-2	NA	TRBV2	CASRTSEANGYTF	TGTGCCAGCAGGACGTCGGAGGCCAATGGCTACACCTTC
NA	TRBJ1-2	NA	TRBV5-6	CASNLADNYGYTF	TGTGCCAGCAACTTGGCGGATAACTATGGCTACACCTTC
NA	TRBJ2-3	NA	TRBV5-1	CASSLGELENTDTQYF	TGCGCCAGCAGCTTAGGGGAGTTGGAGAACACAGATACGCAGTATTTT
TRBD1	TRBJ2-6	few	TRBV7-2	CASSPRTGPYGANVLTF	TGTGCCAGCAGCCCCCGGACAGGGCCTTATGGGGCCAACGTCCTGACTTTC
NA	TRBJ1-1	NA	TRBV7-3	CASSPMGAPREAFF	TGTGCCAGCAGCCCAATGGGGGCCCCCCGTGAAGCTTTCTTT
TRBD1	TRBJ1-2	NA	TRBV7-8	CASSLARGQGVLGYTF	TGTGCCAGCAGCTTAGCTCGGGGACAGGGTGTGCTTGGCTACACCTTC
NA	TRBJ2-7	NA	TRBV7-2	CASSLAWATTEQYF	TGTGCCAGCAGCTTAGCTTGGGCGACGACTGAGCAGTACTTC
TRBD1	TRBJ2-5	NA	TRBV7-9	CASSFDGTGVGTQYF	TGTGCCAGCAGCTTTGACGGGACAGGGGTTGGGACCCAGTACTTC
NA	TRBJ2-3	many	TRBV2	CASSGTQGTDTQYF	TGTGCCAGCAGTGGGACTCAGGGCACAGATACGCAGTATTTT
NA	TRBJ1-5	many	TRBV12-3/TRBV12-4	CASSAQGQPQHF	TGTGCCAGCAGTGCACAGGGACAGCCCCAGCATTTT
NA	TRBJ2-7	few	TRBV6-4	CASSEGPFNEQYF	TGTGCCAGCAGTGAGGGTCCCTTCAATGAGCAGTACTTC
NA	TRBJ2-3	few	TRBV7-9	CASSLRFTDTDTQYF	TGTGCCAGCAGCTTAAGGTTTACGGATACAGATACGCAGTATTTT
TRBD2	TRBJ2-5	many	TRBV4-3	CASSQDPHRTSGLETQYF	TGCGCCAGCAGCCAAGATCCTCATCGGACTAGCGGACTAGAGACCCAGTACTTC
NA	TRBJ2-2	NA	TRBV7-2	CASSLTVTNTGELFF	TGTGCCAGCAGCTTGACAGTGACGAACACCGGGGAGCTGTTTTTT
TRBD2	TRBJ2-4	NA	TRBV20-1	CSGVTGGGNIQYF	TGCAGTGGAGTTACGGGGGGAGGGAACATTCAGTACTTC
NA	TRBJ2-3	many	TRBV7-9	CASGRGDTQYF	TGTGCCAGCGGGCGGGGTGATACGCAGTATTTT
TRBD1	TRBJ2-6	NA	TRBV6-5	CASSSETGGSGANVLTF	TGTGCCAGCAGTTCCGAGACAGGGGGCTCTGGGGCCAACGTCCTGACTTTC
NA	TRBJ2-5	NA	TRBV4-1	CASSQDRGRAVQETQYF	TGCGCCAGCAGCCAAGATCGGGGACGAGCAGTGCAAGAGACCCAGTACTTC
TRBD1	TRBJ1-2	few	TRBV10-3	CAISETPGQTNYGYTF	TGTGCCATCAGTGAGACACCGGGACAGACCAACTATGGCTACACCTTC
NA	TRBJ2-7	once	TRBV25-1	CASSDMGSHEQYF	TGTGCCAGCAGTGATATGGGATCACACGAGCAGTACTTC
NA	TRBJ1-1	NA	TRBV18	CASHRDTKNTEAFF	TGTGCCAGTCATAGGGACACGAAGAACACTGAAGCTTTCTTT
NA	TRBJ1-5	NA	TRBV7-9	CASSRPAQPQHF	TGTGCCAGCAGCCGACCCGCTCAGCCCCAGCATTTT
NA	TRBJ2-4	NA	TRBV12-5	CASGIPWGGVSGNIQYF	TGTGCTAGTGGAATCCCCTGGGGCGGGGTAAGCGGAAACATTCAGTACTTC
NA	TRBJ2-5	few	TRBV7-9	CASSLLGSKGETQYF	TGTGCCAGCAGCTTACTTGGCAGTAAAGGAGAGACCCAGTACTTC
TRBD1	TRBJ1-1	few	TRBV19	CASIDRVGTEAFF	TGTGCCAGTATTGACAGGGTAGGGACTGAAGCTTTCTTT
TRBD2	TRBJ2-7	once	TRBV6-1	CASSQRGGILYEQYF	TGTGCCAGCAGCCAGCGGGGGGGCATTCTTTACGAGCAGTACTTC
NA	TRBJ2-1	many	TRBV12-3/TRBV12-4	CASRPGAGNEQFF	TGTGCCAGCAGACCAGGGGCGGGGAATGAGCAGTTCTTC
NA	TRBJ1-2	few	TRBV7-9	CASSLGTPMNYGYTF	TGTGCCAGCAGCTTAGGTACGCCAATGAACTATGGCTACACCTTC
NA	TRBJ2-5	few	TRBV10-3	CAIRGENTGETQYF	TGTGCCATCAGGGGGGAAAATACCGGAGAGACCCAGTACTTC
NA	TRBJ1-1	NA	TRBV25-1	CASSEYNTGTEAFF	TGTGCCAGCAGTGAATATAATACGGGTACTGAAGCTTTCTTT